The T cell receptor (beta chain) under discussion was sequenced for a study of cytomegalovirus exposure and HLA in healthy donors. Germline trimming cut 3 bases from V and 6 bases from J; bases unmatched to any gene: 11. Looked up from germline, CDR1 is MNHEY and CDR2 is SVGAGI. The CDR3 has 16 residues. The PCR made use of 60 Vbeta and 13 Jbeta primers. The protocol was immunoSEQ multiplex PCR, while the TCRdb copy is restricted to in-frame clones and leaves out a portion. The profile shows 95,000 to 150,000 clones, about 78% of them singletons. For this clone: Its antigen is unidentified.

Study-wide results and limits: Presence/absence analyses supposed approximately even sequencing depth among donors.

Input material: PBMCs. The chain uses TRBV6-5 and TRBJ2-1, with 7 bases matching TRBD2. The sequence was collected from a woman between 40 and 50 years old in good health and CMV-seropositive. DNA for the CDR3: TGTGCCAGCAGTTATTCGGGGGGAGGTGCGAGCAATGAGCAGTTCTTC. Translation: CASSYSGGGASNEQFF.